In this sample, the clone carrying this T cell receptor (beta chain) turned up a few times. The record originates from a study of CD8 T cells in ankylosing spondylitis. The CDR3 sequence is 16 residues long. V was pared by 0 bases and J by 0 bases, with 10 bases between. Germline CDR1 reads SGHDT; CDR2 reads YYEEEE. Making use of molecular barcodes, quantitative 5'-RACE generated TCR beta libraries. TCRdb called the 5' RACE reads again in MiXCR, with one record for every CDR3 protein. The sample lists about 88,000 distinct CDR3 sequences, around 26% seen once, with around 60% in the top ten. The sequenced sample was blood, either unsorted or a sorted T cell fraction (not recorded which). The sequence came from a male donor with ankylosing spondylitis or in good health (not recorded which). This chain links TRBV5-6 with TRBJ1-3; D ambiguous. As DNA, the CDR3 is TGTGCCAGCAGCTTGGCGCCGGGAGTCTCTGGAAACACCATATATTTT. Translated, it gives CASSLAPGVSGNTIYF.